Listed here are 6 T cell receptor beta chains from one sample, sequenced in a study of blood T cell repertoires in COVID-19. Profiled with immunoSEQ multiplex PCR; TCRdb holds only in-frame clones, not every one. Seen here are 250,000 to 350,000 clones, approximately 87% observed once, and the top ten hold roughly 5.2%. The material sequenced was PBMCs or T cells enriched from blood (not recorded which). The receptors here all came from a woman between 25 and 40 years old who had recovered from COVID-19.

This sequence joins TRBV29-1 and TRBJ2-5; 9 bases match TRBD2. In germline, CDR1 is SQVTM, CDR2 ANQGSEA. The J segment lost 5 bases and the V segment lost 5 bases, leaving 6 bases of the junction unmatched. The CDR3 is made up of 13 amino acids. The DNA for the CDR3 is TGCAGCGTTCACGGGACTAGCCTTGAGACCCAGTACTTC. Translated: CSVHGTSLETQYF.

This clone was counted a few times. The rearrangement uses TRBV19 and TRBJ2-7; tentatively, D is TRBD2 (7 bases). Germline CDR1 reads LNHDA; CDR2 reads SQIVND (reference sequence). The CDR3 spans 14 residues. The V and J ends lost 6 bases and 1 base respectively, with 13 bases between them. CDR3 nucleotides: TGTGCCAGTAGCCAGGCGGGGGCATCCTACGAGCAGTACTTC. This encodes CASSQAGASYEQYF.

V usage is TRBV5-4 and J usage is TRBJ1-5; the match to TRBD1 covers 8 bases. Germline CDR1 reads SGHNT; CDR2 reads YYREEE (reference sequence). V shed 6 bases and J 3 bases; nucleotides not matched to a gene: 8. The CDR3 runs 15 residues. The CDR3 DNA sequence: TGTGCCAGCACCGCAGGGGGCCAAAACAATCAGCCCCAGCATTTT. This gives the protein CASTAGGQNNQPQHF.

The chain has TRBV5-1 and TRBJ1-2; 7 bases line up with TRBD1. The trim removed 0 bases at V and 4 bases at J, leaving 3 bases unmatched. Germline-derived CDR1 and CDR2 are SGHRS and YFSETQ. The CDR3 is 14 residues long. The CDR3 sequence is CASSLGQGPYGYTF. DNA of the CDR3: TGCGCCAGCAGCTTGGGACAGGGCCCCTATGGCTACACCTTC.

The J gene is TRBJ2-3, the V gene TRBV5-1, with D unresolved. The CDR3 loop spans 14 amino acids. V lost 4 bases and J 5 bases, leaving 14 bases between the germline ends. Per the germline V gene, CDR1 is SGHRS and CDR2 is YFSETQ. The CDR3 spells CASSTIPSGDTQYF. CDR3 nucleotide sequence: TGCGCCAGCAGCACCATTCCCTCAGGAGATACGCAGTATTTT.

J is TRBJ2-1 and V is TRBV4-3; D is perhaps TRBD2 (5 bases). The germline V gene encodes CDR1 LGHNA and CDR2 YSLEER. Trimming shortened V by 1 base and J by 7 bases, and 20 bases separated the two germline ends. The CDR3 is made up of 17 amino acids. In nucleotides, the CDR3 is TGCGCCAGCAGCCAAGCGTTTCTAGGCGGGCGGAGTAATGAGCAGTTCTTC. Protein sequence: CASSQAFLGGRSNEQFF.